These 5 T cell receptor beta chains were all obtained from the same sample, sequenced in a study of fetal regulatory T cell absence and autoimmunity. TCRdb's table, derived via immunoSEQ multiplex PCR, lists solely in-frame clones and lacks some. The profile shows approximately 94,000 clones, 55% to 75% of them singletons. Sequencing was carried out using pancreas tissue. These receptor sequences come from a male donor with IPEX syndrome.

The chain joins TRBV5-6 to TRBJ2-7, with 7 positions matching TRBD2. CDR3 size: 14 residues. The trim removed 0 bases at V and 9 bases at J, leaving 9 bases unmatched. The germline V gene encodes CDR1 SGHDT and CDR2 YYEEEE. CDR3 region: CASSLGLAALGQYF. CDR3 DNA sequence: TGTGCCAGCAGCTTGGGCCTAGCGGCTCTCGGGCAGTACTTC.

The V gene is TRBV28, the J gene TRBJ2-7, with D perhaps matching TRBD2 (5 bases). Germline loops: CDR1 MDHEN, CDR2 SYDVKM. The CDR3 length is 13 residues. Between the trimmed V and J ends, which lost 3 bases and 5 bases, there was a span of 11 bases. The CDR3 reads CASSLGVRDEQYF. As DNA, the CDR3 is TGTGCCAGCAGTTTGGGAGTTAGGGACGAGCAGTACTTC.

The rearrangement links TRBV11-3 to TRBJ2-2; 8 nucleotides agree with TRBD2. Trimming took 5 bases from V and 1 from J; bases not matched to a gene: 3. The V gene's germline CDR1 is SGHNT and CDR2 YENEEA. The CDR3 runs to 15 residues. In DNA, the CDR3 is TGTGCCAGCAGCGCTACTAGCGGGAACACCGGGGAGCTGTTTTTT. Residues: CASSATSGNTGELFF.

This clone showed up just a few times. This CDR3 reads CASSQGGGSYEQYF. In DNA form, the CDR3 reads TGCGCCAGCAGCCAAGGGGGGGGCTCCTACGAGCAGTACTTC. The rearrangement uses TRBV4-1 and TRBJ2-7, with 7 positions matching TRBD2. The V segment lost 1 base and the J segment 0 bases; nucleotides outside the gene matches: 0. The CDR3 length is 14 residues. CDR1 is MGHRA and CDR2 is YSYEKL in the germline V gene.

This clone has only one observation. The chain couples TRBV5-5 to TRBJ2-7; TRBD1 might be the D (5 bases). V lost 2 bases and J lost 2, with 17 bases in between. The CDR3 totals 16 residues. The germline V gene has CDR1 SGHKS and CDR2 YYEKEE (reference sequence). The chain's CDR3 is CASSLPWGGLTYEQYF. CDR3 nucleotide sequence: TGTGCCAGCAGCTTACCCTGGGGCGGTCTCACCTACGAGCAGTACTTC.